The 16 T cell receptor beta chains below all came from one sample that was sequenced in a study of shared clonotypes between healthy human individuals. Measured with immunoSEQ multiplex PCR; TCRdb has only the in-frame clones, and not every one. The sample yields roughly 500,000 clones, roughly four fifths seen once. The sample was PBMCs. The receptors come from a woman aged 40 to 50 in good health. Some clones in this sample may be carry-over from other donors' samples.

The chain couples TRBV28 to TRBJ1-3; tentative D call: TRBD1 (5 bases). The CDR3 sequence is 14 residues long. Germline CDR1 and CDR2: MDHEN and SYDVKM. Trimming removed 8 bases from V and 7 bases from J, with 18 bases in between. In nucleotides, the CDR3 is TGTGCCAGCGATCCAGGGAGATACGGGAACACCATATATTTT. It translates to CASDPGRYGNTIYF.

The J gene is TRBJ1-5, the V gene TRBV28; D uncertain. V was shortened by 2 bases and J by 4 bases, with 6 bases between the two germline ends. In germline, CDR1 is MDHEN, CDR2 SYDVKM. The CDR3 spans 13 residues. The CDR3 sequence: CASSLVGNQPQHF. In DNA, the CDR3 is TGTGCCAGCAGTTTAGTGGGGAATCAGCCCCAGCATTTT.

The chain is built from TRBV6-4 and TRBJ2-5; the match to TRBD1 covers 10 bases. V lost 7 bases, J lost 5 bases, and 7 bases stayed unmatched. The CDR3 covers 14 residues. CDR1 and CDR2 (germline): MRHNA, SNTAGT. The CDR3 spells CASIETDRGETQYF. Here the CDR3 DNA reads TGTGCCAGCATTGAAACGGACAGGGGGGAGACCCAGTACTTC.

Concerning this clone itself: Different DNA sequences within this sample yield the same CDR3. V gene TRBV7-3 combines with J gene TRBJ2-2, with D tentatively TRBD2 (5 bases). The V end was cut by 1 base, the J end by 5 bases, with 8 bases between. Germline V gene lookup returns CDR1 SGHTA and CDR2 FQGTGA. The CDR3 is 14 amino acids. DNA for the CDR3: TGTGCCAGCAGCTTAATTCCGGGGACCGGGGAGCTGTTTTTT. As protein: CASSLIPGTGELFF.

In DNA, the CDR3 is TGTGCCAGCAGCAGCCCGACTAGCGGAACTTTCTTTTCCTACGAGCAGTACTTC. Encoded protein: CASSSPTSGTFFSYEQYF. V gene TRBV7-9 combines with J gene TRBJ2-7, with 9 positions matching TRBD2. The CDR3 is 18 residues long. The J segment lost 1 base and the V segment lost 5 bases, leaving 15 bases of the junction unmatched. Germline V gene sequence: CDR1 SEHNR, CDR2 FQNEAQ (reference sequence).

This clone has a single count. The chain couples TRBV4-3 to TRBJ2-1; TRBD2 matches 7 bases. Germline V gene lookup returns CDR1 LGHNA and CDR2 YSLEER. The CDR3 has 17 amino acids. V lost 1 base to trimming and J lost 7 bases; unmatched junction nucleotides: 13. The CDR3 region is CASSQGGGRASRNEQFF. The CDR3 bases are TGCGCCAGCAGCCAAGGGGGTGGGAGGGCATCGAGGAATGAGCAGTTCTTC.

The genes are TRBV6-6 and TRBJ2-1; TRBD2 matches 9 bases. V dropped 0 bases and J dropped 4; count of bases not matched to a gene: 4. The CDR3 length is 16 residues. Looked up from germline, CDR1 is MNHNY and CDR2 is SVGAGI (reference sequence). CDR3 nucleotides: TGTGCCAGCAGTTACTCGGGAGCGGGGGGATACAATGAGCAGTTCTTC. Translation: CASSYSGAGGYNEQFF.

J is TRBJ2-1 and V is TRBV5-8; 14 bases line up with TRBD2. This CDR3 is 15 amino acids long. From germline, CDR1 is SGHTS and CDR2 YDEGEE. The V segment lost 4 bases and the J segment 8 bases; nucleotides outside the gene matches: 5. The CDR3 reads CASSRLAGGGDEQFF. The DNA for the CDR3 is TGTGCCAGCAGCCGACTAGCGGGAGGGGGGGATGAGCAGTTCTTC. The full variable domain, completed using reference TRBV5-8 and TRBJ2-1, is EAGVTQSPTHLIKTRGQQATLRCSPISGHTSVYWYQQALGLGLQFLLWYDEGEERNRGNFPPRFSGRQFPNYSSELNVNALELEDSALYLCASSRLAGGGDEQFFGPGTRLTVL.

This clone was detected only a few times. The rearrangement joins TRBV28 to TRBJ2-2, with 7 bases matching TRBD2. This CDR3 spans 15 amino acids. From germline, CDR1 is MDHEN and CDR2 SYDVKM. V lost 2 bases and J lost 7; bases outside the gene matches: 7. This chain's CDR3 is CASSLRGAGYGELFF. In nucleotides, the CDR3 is TGTGCCAGCAGTTTACGGGGAGCGGGGTACGGGGAGCTGTTTTTT.

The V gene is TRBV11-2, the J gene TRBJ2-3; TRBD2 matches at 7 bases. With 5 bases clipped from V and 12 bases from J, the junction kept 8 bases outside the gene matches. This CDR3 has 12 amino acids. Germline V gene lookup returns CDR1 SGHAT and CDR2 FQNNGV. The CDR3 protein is CASSPRGDSQYF. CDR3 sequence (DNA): TGTGCCAGCAGCCCCCGGGGGGACTCTCAGTATTTT.

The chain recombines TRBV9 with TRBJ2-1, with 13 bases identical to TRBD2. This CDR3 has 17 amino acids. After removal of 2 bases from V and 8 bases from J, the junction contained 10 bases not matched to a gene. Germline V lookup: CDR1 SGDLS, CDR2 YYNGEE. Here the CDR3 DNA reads TGTGCCAGCAGCGTCGGAGAGGGGACTAGCGGGACGCATGAGCAGTTCTTC. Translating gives CASSVGEGTSGTHEQFF. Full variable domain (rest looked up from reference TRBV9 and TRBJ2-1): DSGVTQTPKHLITATGQRVTLRCSPRSGDLSVYWYQQSLDQGLQFLIQYYNGEERAKGNILERFSAQQFPDLHSELNLSSLELGDSALYFCASSVGEGTSGTHEQFFGPGTRLTVL.

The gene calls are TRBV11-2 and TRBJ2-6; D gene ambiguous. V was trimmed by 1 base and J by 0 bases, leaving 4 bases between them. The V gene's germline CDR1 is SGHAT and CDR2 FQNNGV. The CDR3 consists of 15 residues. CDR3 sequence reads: CASSLGTSGANVLTF. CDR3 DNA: TGTGCCAGCAGCTTAGGTACCTCTGGGGCCAACGTCCTGACTTTC.

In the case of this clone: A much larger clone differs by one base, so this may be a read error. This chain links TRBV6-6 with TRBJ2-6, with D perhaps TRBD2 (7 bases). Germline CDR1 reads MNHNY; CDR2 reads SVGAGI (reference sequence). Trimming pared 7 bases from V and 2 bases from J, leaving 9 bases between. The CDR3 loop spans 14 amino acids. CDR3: CASTGGPGANVLTF. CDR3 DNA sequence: TGTGCCAGCACGGGGGGCCCTGGGGCCAACGTCCTGACTTTC.

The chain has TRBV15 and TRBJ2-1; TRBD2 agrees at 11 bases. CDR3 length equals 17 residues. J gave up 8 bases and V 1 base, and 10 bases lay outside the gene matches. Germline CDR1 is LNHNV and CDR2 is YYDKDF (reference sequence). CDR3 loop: CATSRAPSGRNGDEQFF. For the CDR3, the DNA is TGTGCCACCAGCAGAGCCCCTAGCGGGAGGAATGGTGATGAGCAGTTCTTC. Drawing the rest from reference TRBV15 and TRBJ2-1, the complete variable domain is DAMVIQNPRYQVTQFGKPVTLSCSQTLNHNVMYWYQQKSSQAPKLLFHYYDKDFNNEADTPDNFQSRRPNTSFCFLDIRSPGLGDTAMYLCATSRAPSGRNGDEQFFGPGTRLTVL.

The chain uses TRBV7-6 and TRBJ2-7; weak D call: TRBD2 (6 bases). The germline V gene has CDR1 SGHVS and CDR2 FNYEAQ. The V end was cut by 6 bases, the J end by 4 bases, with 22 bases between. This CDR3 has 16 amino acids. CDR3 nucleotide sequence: TGTGCCAGCAGTCCTTCCGTTGGTAGCGGAGAATACGAGCAGTACTTC. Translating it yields CASSPSVGSGEYEQYF. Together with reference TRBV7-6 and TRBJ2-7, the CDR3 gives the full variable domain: GAGVSQSPRYKVTKRGQDVALRCDPISGHVSLYWYRQALGQGPEFLTYFNYEAQQDKSGLPNDRFSAERPEGSISTLTIQRTEQRDSAMYRCASSPSVGSGEYEQYFGPGTRLTVT.

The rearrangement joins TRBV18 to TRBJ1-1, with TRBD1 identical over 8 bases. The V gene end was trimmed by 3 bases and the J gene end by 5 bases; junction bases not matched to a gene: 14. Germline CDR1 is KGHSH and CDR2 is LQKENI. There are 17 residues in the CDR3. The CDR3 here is CASSPHVPGQGATEAFF. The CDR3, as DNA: TGTGCCAGCTCACCCCACGTTCCCGGACAGGGCGCTACTGAAGCTTTCTTT.